This entry features one T cell receptor (beta chain) sequence. The data derive from a study of control samples from healthy donors and cancer patients. Germline V gives CDR1 PRHDT, CDR2 FYEKMQ (reference sequence). The CDR3 length is 13 residues. V was shortened by 5 bases and J by 0 bases, with 6 bases between the two germline ends. Here immunoSEQ multiplex PCR was the method, and the copy in TCRdb shows in-frame clones only, minus some. This repertoire shows tens of thousands of clones, approximately 93% found once; its top ten account for about 1.5%. The clonotype originates from a woman aged 30 to 39 in good health. The chain carries TRBV13 and TRBJ2-3; D is uncertain. The sample was blood. CDR3 DNA: TGTGCCAGCAGCCTATTAAGCACAGATACGCAGTATTTT. This gives the protein CASSLLSTDTQYF. The full variable domain, its missing parts supplied by reference TRBV13 and TRBJ2-3, is AAGVIQSPRHLIKEKRETATLKCYPIPRHDTVYWYQQGPGQDPQFLISFYEKMQSDKGSIPDRFSAQQFSDYHSELNMSSLELGDSALYFCASSLLSTDTQYFGPGTRLTVL.